Below are 10 T cell receptor beta chains sequenced from a single sample in a study of control samples from healthy donors and cancer patients. TCRdb keeps only in-frame clones here, not all; method: immunoSEQ multiplex PCR. The sample holds some 150,000 clones; about 94% are singletons and the top ten take around 6.1%. Sequenced: blood. The receptors shown here come from a man between 35 and 55 years old in good health.

The V and J genes are TRBV9 and TRBJ2-2; TRBD1 matches at 9 bases. The trim removed 2 bases at V and 2 bases at J, leaving 4 bases unmatched. This CDR3 has 16 residues. CDR1 and CDR2 (germline): SGDLS, YYNGEE. The CDR3 region has the DNA TGTGCCAGCAGCGTGGAGGGACAGGGTAACACCGGGGAGCTGTTTTTT. Amino acid sequence: CASSVEGQGNTGELFF. The full variable domain, completed using reference TRBV9 and TRBJ2-2, is DSGVTQTPKHLITATGQRVTLRCSPRSGDLSVYWYQQSLDQGLQFLIQYYNGEERAKGNILERFSAQQFPDLHSELNLSSLELGDSALYFCASSVEGQGNTGELFFGEGSRLTVL.

The V gene is TRBV28, the J gene TRBJ2-5; D is perhaps TRBD2 (5 bases). The CDR3 runs to 18 residues. Trimming removed 6 bases from V and 2 bases from J, with 25 bases in between. The germline CDR1 and CDR2 sequences are MDHEN and SYDVKM. CDR3 residues: CASRLSPWGAKGQETQYF. CDR3 bases: TGTGCCAGCAGGCTATCTCCATGGGGAGCCAAGGGACAAGAGACCCAGTACTTC.

The gene calls are TRBV6-2 or TRBV6-3 and TRBJ1-6; D not resolved. V was trimmed by 5 bases and J by 7 bases, leaving 18 bases between them. This CDR3 spans 16 amino acids. Germline values: CDR1 MNHEY, CDR2 SVGEGT. The DNA of the CDR3 is TGTGCCAGCAGTACCCGGGCCCCGGCTGGCAATTCACCCCTCCACTTT. Protein: CASSTRAPAGNSPLHF.

The gene calls are TRBV7-6 and TRBJ1-3; D gene ambiguous. Deletions cut 1 base from V and 2 bases from J, with 6 bases between. CDR1 and CDR2 (germline): SGHVS, FNYEAQ. The length of the CDR3 is 14 residues. The CDR3 DNA is TGTGCCAGCAGCTTAGGAGTTGCTGGAAACACCATATATTTT. Encoded protein: CASSLGVAGNTIYF.

The V and J genes are TRBV5-1 and TRBJ1-2; unclear D gene. The CDR3 is 13 residues long. V lost 2 bases to trimming and J lost 4 bases, with 9 bases between them. The germline CDR1 and CDR2 sequences are SGHRS and YFSETQ. The chain's CDR3 is CASSLDKPYGYTF. CDR3 coding DNA: TGCGCCAGCAGCTTAGACAAGCCCTATGGCTACACCTTC.

Only one count was recorded for this clone. J is TRBJ2-7 and V is TRBV28; D uncertain. Germline assignment: CDR1 MDHEN and CDR2 SYDVKM. Trimming removed 2 bases from V and 4 bases from J, with 9 bases in between. There are 13 residues in the CDR3. The CDR3 here is CASSLVVGYEQYF. In nucleotides, the CDR3 is TGTGCCAGCAGTTTAGTAGTAGGGTACGAGCAGTACTTC.

The chain is built from TRBV11-3 and TRBJ2-3, with 8 bases lining up with TRBD2. Germline V CDR1 and CDR2: SGHNT, YENEEA. CDR3 length: 16 residues. Trimming took 5 bases from V and 0 from J; bases not matched to a gene: 7. CDR3 region: CASSRGSSGSTDTQYF. The CDR3 bases are TGTGCCAGCAGCCGAGGATCTAGCGGGAGCACAGATACGCAGTATTTT.

This chain links TRBV15 with TRBJ1-6; 8 nucleotides line up with TRBD1. Germline V gene sequence: CDR1 LNHNV, CDR2 YYDKDF (reference sequence). Trimming took 7 bases from V and 7 from J; bases not matched to a gene: 6. CDR3 length: 14 residues. CDR3: CATTPDRGNSPLHF. The CDR3 DNA sequence: TGTGCCACCACCCCTGACAGGGGCAATTCACCCCTCCACTTT.

Of note for this clone: The sample holds other DNA sequences that translate to the same CDR3. This chain uses TRBV12-3 or TRBV12-4 with TRBJ1-2; D is unresolved. The CDR3 sequence is 12 residues long. Deletions cut 5 bases from V and 7 bases from J, with 11 bases between. Here the CDR3 DNA reads TGTGCCAGCAGTCTGGCGGGTGTTGGCTACACCTTC. Encoded protein: CASSLAGVGYTF.

The chain has TRBV2 and TRBJ1-1; D perhaps matches TRBD1 (5 bases). V lost 2 bases and J 3 bases, leaving 7 bases between the germline ends. The CDR3 has 13 amino acids. Per the germline V gene, CDR1 is SNHLY and CDR2 is FYNNEI. CDR3 DNA: TGTGCCAGCAGTGAACAGGGCTACACTGAAGCTTTCTTT. Translating it yields CASSEQGYTEAFF.